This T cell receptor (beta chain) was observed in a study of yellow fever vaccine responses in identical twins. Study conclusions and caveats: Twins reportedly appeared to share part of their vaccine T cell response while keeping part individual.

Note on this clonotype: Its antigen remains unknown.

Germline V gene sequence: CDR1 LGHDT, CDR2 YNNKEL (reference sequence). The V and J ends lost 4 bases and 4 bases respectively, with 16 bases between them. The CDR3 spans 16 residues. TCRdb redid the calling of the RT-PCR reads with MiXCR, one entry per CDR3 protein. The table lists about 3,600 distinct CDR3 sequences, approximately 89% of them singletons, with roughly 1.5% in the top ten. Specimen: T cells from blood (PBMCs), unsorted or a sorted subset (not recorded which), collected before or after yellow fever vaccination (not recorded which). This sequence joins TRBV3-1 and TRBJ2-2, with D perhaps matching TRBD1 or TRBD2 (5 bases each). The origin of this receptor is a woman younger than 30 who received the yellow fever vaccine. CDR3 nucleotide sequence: TGTGCCAGCAGCCTACGCCTCCGGGGCTCCACCGGGGAGCTGTTTTTT. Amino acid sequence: CASSLRLRGSTGELFF.